This T cell receptor (beta chain) originates from a study of T cell responses to AZD1222 COVID-19 vaccine. As regards this clone: Its target is unknown.

Study findings and constraints: Females made up more of the donors, who were largely white British, and clonal diversity may have come out too low. None of the repertoires were sampled until the peak T cell response had passed. There were vaccine-associated CD4 TCRs across spike, dominant at 160-218 and 743-854. Close to half of spike-specific TCRs reportedly recognize unmutated variant regions.

TCRdb keeps only in-frame clones here, not all; method: immunoSEQ multiplex PCR. The data show 110,000 to 150,000 clones, approximately 83% seen once. The germline V gene encodes CDR1 MGHRA and CDR2 YSYEKL. V was pared by 1 base and J by 4 bases, with 11 bases between. The CDR3 runs to 15 residues. The sequence was collected from an adult in good health. The V call is TRBV4-1, the J call TRBJ1-3, with D possibly being TRBD1 (6 bases). The starting material was peripheral blood, obtained on day 0 of AZD1222 vaccination. CDR3 nucleotides: TGCGCCAGCAGCCAAGGCCGGCAGGGGGGAAACACCATATATTTT. Translation: CASSQGRQGGNTIYF.